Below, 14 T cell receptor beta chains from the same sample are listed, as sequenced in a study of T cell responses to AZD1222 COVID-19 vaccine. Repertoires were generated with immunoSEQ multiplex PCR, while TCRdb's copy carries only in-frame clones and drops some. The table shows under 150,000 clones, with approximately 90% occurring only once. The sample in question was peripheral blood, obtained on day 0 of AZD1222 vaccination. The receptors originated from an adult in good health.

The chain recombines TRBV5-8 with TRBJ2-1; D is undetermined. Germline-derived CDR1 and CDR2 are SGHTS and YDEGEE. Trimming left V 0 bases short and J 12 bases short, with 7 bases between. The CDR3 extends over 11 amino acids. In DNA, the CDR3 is TGTGCCAGCAGCTTGGCCTGGGGGCAGTTCTTC. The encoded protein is CASSLAWGQFF.

The CDR3 DNA reads TGTGCCAGCAGCTTAGTGGAGGGTTACACCGGGGAGCTGTTTTTT. It yields the protein CASSLVEGYTGELFF. This chain uses TRBV7-2 with TRBJ2-2; TRBD2 might be the D (6 bases). With 1 base removed from V and 3 bases from J, the gap between germline ends came to 9 bases. The length of the CDR3 is 15 residues. Germline V gene data show CDR1 as SGHTA and CDR2 as FQGNSA.

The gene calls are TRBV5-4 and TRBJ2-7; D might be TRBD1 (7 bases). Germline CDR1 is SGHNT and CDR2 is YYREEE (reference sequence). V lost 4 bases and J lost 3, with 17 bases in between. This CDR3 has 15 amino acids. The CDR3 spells CASSGGTAEIYEQYF. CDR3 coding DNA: TGTGCCAGCAGCGGCGGGACAGCAGAAATCTACGAGCAGTACTTC. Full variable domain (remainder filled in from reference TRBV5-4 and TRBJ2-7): ETGVTQSPTHLIKTRGQQVTLRCSSQSGHNTVSWYQQALGQGPQFIFQYYREEENGRGNFPPRFSGLQFPNYSSELNVNALELDDSALYLCASSGGTAEIYEQYFGPGTRLTVT.

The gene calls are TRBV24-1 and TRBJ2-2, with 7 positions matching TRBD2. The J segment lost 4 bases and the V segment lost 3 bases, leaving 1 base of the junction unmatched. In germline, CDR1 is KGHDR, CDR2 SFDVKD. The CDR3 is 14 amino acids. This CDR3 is CATSDSGATGELFF. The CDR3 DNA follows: TGTGCCACCAGTGATAGCGGGGCCACCGGGGAGCTGTTTTTT.

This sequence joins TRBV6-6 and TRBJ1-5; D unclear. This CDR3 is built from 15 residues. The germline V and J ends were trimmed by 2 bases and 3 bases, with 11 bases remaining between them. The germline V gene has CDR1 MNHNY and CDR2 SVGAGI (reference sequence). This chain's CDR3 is CASSYPTEFNQPQHF. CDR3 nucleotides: TGTGCCAGCAGTTACCCGACGGAGTTCAATCAGCCCCAGCATTTT.

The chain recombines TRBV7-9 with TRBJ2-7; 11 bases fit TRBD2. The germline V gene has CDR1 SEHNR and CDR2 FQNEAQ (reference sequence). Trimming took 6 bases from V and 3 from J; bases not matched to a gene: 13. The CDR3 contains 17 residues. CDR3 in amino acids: CASSLTSPTSGNYEQYF. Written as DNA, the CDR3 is TGTGCCAGCAGTCTCACTTCCCCGACTAGCGGGAACTACGAGCAGTACTTC.

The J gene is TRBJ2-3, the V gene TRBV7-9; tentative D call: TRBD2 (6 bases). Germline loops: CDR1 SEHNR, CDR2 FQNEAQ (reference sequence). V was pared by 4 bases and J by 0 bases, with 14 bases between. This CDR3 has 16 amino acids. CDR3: CASSSGDSLSTDTQYF. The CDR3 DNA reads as TGTGCCAGCAGCTCGGGGGACTCTCTCAGCACAGATACGCAGTATTTT.

The CDR3: CASSPGLAGRGGELFF. CDR3 DNA sequence: TGTGCCAGCAGTCCAGGACTAGCGGGGAGGGGCGGGGAGCTGTTTTTT. This chain links TRBV3-1 (or the pseudogene TRBV3-2) with TRBJ2-2; 12 positions agree with TRBD2. Trimming took 6 bases from V and 7 from J; bases not matched to a gene: 9. The length of the CDR3 is 16 residues. CDR1 and CDR2 (germline): LGHDT, YNNKEL (reference sequence).

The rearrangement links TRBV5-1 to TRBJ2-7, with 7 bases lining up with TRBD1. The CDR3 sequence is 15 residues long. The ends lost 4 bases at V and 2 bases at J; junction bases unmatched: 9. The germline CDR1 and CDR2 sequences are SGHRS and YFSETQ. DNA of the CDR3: TGCGCCAGCAGCGGGGGTGGCCAGGGGGCCTACGAGCAGTACTTC. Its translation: CASSGGGQGAYEQYF. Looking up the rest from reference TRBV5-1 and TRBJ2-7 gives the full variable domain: KAGVTQTPRYLIKTRGQQVTLSCSPISGHRSVSWYQQTPGQGLQFLFEYFSETQRNKGNFPGRFSGRQFSNSRSEMNVSTLELGDSALYLCASSGGGQGAYEQYFGPGTRLTVT.

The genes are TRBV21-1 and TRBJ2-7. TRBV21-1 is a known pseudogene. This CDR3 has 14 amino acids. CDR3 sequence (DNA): TGTGCCAGCAGCAAACAGAGAGTTTCCCACGAGCAGTACTTC. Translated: CASSKQRVSHEQYF.

The CDR3 region is CASSPGLKGFNEQFF. CDR3 nucleotides: TGTGCCAGCAGCCCCGGACTAAAAGGTTTCAATGAGCAGTTCTTC. The V call is TRBV5-8, the J call TRBJ2-1; TRBD2 is a possible D gene (6 bases). This CDR3 spans 15 amino acids. V lost 4 bases to trimming and J lost 6 bases, with 17 bases between them. Germline assignment: CDR1 SGHTS and CDR2 YDEGEE.

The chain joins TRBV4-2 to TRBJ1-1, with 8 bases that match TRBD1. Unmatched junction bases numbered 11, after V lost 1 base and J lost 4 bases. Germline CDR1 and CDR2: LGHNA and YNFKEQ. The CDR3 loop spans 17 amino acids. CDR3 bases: TGTGCCAGCAGCCAAGCGACAATCACAGGGGGTTTCACTGAAGCTTTCTTT. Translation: CASSQATITGGFTEAFF.

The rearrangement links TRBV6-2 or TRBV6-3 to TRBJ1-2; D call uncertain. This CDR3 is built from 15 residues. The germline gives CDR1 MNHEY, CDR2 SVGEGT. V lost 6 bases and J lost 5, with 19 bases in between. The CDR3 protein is CASSLDAEALYGYTF. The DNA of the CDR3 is TGTGCCAGCAGCCTCGACGCGGAGGCACTATATGGCTACACCTTC.

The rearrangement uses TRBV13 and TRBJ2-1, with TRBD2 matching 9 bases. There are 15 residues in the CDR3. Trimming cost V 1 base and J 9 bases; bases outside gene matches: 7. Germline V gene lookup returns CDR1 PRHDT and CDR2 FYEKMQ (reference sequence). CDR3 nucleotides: TGTGCCAGCAGCTTAGCGGTGCGGGGGGGCCCTGAGCAGTTCTTC. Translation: CASSLAVRGGPEQFF.